These T cell receptor beta chains were read from a single sample in a study of T cells in Graves' hyperthyroidism and ophthalmopathy. TCRdb reprocessed the multiplex PCR reads via MiXCR and lists one record per CDR3 protein. The top ten clones hold 20% to 25% of a sample with around 300,000 distinct CDR3 sequences, about 15% of them seen once. Sequencing input: blood. These receptor sequences come from a woman aged 30 to 39 with Graves' hyperthyroidism. CDR3s leave out the opening cysteine and the closing phenylalanine or tryptophan. The order of the fields is V gene, J gene, CDR3 protein.

V: TRBV28
J: TRBJ2-1
CDR3: ASSPGQPGLAVAYNEQF

V: TRBV2
J: TRBJ1-5
CDR3: ASSFRGVQPQH

V: TRBV27
J: TRBJ2-7
CDR3: ASSSGPWGEQY

V: TRBV24-1
J: TRBJ1-2
CDR3: ATSDGTANFYGYT

V: TRBV6-1
J: TRBJ2-7
CDR3: ASSAGTGGPYEQY

V: TRBV27
J: TRBJ2-7
CDR3: ASSFGQGVDEQC

V: TRBV28
J: TRBJ2-7
CDR3: ASSSGVKYEQY

V: TRBV6-5
J: TRBJ2-5
CDR3: ASRFRWETQY

V: TRBV12-3/TRBV12-4
J: TRBJ2-2
CDR3: ASCLLLVGELF

V: TRBV6-2/TRBV6-3
J: TRBJ2-1
CDR3: ASKAGLERANEQF

V: TRBV7-9
J: TRBJ1-2
CDR3: ASRRDSGFYGYT

V: TRBV4-1
J: TRBJ2-4
CDR3: ASSQENIQY

V: TRBV5-1
J: TRBJ2-3
CDR3: ASSSLRTGDTQY

V: TRBV6-1
J: TRBJ1-1
CDR3: ASSLAGGTEAF

V: TRBV7-9
J: TRBJ2-3
CDR3: ASGSASSRLSDTQY

V: TRBV7-3
J: TRBJ2-2
CDR3: ASAYAREAGELF

V: TRBV19
J: TRBJ1-5
CDR3: ASSGRTKGNQPQH

V: TRBV5-5
J: TRBJ2-7
CDR3: ASSSGRLGGGLNYEQY

V: TRBV18
J: TRBJ1-2
CDR3: ASSNRDRGALDGYT

V: TRBV6-6
J: TRBJ2-5
CDR3: ASSYLQLGETQY

V: TRBV11-2
J: TRBJ2-3
CDR3: ASSLDPRLGDTQY

V: TRBV9
J: TRBJ1-6
CDR3: ASSIRDYNSPLH

V: TRBV6-1
J: TRBJ2-7
CDR3: ASILGGLLLGEQY

V: TRBV15
J: TRBJ1-4
CDR3: ATSRDGPTDEKLF

V: TRBV12-3/TRBV12-4
J: TRBJ2-1
CDR3: ASSYYVGGVNEQF

V: TRBV29-1
J: TRBJ2-1
CDR3: SVERGGMGGGEQF

V: TRBV30
J: TRBJ1-2
CDR3: AWIGQGASYGYT

V: TRBV2
J: TRBJ1-5
CDR3: ASSGGQGVQPQH

V: TRBV5-1
J: TRBJ1-5
CDR3: ASSLGDRPNQPQH

V: TRBV7-2
J: TRBJ2-3
CDR3: ASSKDGWNTDTQY

V: TRBV7-9
J: TRBJ2-7
CDR3: ASSLGTEAYEQY

V: TRBV27
J: TRBJ2-1
CDR3: ASRPGQGVQRQF

V: TRBV28
J: TRBJ1-5
CDR3: ASSFTPPVGQPQH

V: TRBV2
J: TRBJ2-7
CDR3: ATFSGVSYEQY

V: TRBV6-1
J: TRBJ2-4
CDR3: ASSEGVPGGLTAKNIQY

V: TRBV3-1
J: TRBJ2-7
CDR3: ASSRGRADFYEQY

V: TRBV3-1
J: TRBJ2-7
CDR3: ASSLTRGSYEQY

V: TRBV6-1
J: TRBJ2-1
CDR3: ASLAGARNEQF

V: TRBV19
J: TRBJ1-5
CDR3: ASSIGGGYSNQPQH

V: TRBV20-1
J: TRBJ2-1
CDR3: SAKERGRNYNEQF

V: TRBV11-2
J: TRBJ2-1
CDR3: ASSQSRQSNEQF

V: TRBV20-1
J: TRBJ2-7
CDR3: SASPSGSATYEQY

V: TRBV9
J: TRBJ2-5
CDR3: ASSVAQSQETQY

V: TRBV18
J: TRBJ1-4
CDR3: ASSPELRGEKLF

V: TRBV10-3
J: TRBJ2-5
CDR3: AISEPGMVAETQY

V: TRBV15
J: TRBJ2-1
CDR3: ATSRGLAGGYNEQF

V: TRBV27
J: TRBJ1-1
CDR3: ASSGRSVTEAF

V: TRBV28
J: TRBJ1-2
CDR3: ASSPRTAFYGYT